Below, one T cell receptor beta chain is given with its context. What it recognizes is unknown. The source of the sample is a study of cytomegalovirus exposure and HLA in healthy donors. Overall study context: Some 91 million unique TCRs from HLA-typed donors were held in an early release of data. Genotyping showed roughly 86% of roughly 400 donors falling in the Caucasian-associated ancestry cluster.

Per germline, CDR1 LGHNA and CDR2 YNFKEQ. With 4 bases removed from V and 4 bases from J, the gap between germline ends came to 17 bases. The CDR3 covers 15 residues. Overall study results and limits: Owing to their indistinguishability, certain V segments, notably TRBV6-2 and TRBV6-3, were excluded.

Nominal health characterized the donors when sampled, though unrecorded immune exposures were likely. Use of 60 Vbeta and 13 Jbeta primers characterized the PCR. Profiled with immunoSEQ multiplex PCR; TCRdb holds only in-frame clones, not every one. This sample has under 150,000 clones; around 78% occur once, and the top ten carry 1.5% to 1.7%. The receptor's source is a man aged 35 to 55 in good health and CMV-seronegative. The chain couples TRBV4-2 to TRBJ2-7, with a weak D call TRBD1 (6 bases). The sequenced sample consisted of PBMCs. The CDR3 sequence is CASSPSGTPFYEQYF. The CDR3 bases are TGTGCCAGCAGCCCGTCCGGGACACCCTTTTACGAGCAGTACTTC.